The source of this T cell receptor beta chain is a study of cytomegalovirus exposure and HLA in healthy donors. TCRdb's table, derived via immunoSEQ multiplex PCR, lists solely in-frame clones and lacks some. The table records over 200,000 clones, about 90% of them present only once. Comments on this clone: Its antigen is unidentified.

Study-wide points: The classifier, whose performance was assessed in both the original and validation cohorts, reportedly diagnosed cytomegalovirus status with high specificity and sensitivity. The listing of roughly 160 TCR beta chains classed them as cytomegalovirus-associated. Through in vitro validation, three CMV-associated chains were shown to be specific for CMV antigens.

This CDR3 comprises 11 residues. V lost 5 bases and J 11 bases, leaving 12 bases between the germline ends. The V gene's germline CDR1 is SGHAT and CDR2 FQNNGV. The sequence came from a woman aged 18-29 years in good health and CMV-seronegative. Material for sequencing was PBMCs. The chain is built from TRBV11-2 and TRBJ1-1; D not certain. In nucleotides, the CDR3 is TGTGCCAGCAGCCTATTCCGGACTGCTTTCTTT. Amino acids: CASSLFRTAFF. Based on the CDR3 plus reference TRBV11-2 and TRBJ1-1, the full variable domain is EAGVAQSPRYKIIEKRQSVAFWCNPISGHATLYWYQQILGQGPKLLIQFQNNGVVDDSQLPKDRFSAERLKGVDSTLKIQPAKLEDSAVYLCASSLFRTAFFGQGTRLTVV.